This is a list of T cell receptor beta chains from one sample in a study of shared clonotypes between healthy human individuals. The assay was immunoSEQ multiplex PCR, and TCRdb's table has in-frame clones only and misses some. The table has over a million clones, 95% to 97% seen once; the top ten hold roughly 1.1%. Sequencing input: naive CD4+ T cells sorted from blood. These receptors originate from a man aged 25 to 40 in good health. Each CDR3 is given with its conserved first and last residue. The D gene is left open where the match is weak. The size field is filled for only some rows; it gives once, few, many or a size class.

j_gene | abundance | d_gene | v_gene | CDR3aa | CDR3nt
TRBJ2-5 | NA | NA | TRBV6-1 | CASSASGAQYF | TGTGCCAGCAGTGCCTCAGGGGCCCAGTACTTC
TRBJ2-2 | NA | NA | TRBV6-6 | CASSYSGWSGELFF | TGTGCCAGCAGTTACTCGGGGTGGTCCGGGGAGCTGTTTTTT
TRBJ2-1 | NA | TRBD2 | TRBV9 | CASSVKPGLVFGEQFF | TGTGCCAGCAGCGTTAAACCGGGACTAGTGTTCGGCGAGCAGTTCTTC
TRBJ2-7 | few | NA | TRBV28 | CASSETDYEQYF | TGTGCCAGCAGTGAAACGGACTACGAGCAGTACTTC
TRBJ2-6 | NA | NA | TRBV18 | CASSPPSGGSGANVLTF | TGTGCCAGCTCACCCCCGTCCGGCGGCTCTGGGGCCAACGTCCTGACTTTC
TRBJ1-4 | NA | NA | TRBV6-6 | CASGRNNEKLFF | TGTGCCAGCGGACGGAATAATGAAAAACTGTTTTTT
TRBJ2-5 | NA | NA | TRBV10-1 | CASSESTPETQYF | TGCGCCAGCAGTGAGTCGACTCCGGAGACCCAGTACTTC
TRBJ2-7 | NA | TRBD1 | TRBV18 | CASSPLSLGTGTYEQYF | TGTGCCAGCTCACCACTTTCCCTCGGGACAGGGACTTACGAGCAGTACTTC
TRBJ1-5 | NA | NA | TRBV12-2 | CASRFRNPRGCQPQHF | TGTGCAAGTCGCTTTCGTAACCCCCGAGGCTGTCAGCCCCAGCATTTT
TRBJ1-5 | NA | NA | TRBV28 | CASSFTGSNQPQHF | TGTGCCAGCAGTTTCACGGGGAGCAATCAGCCCCAGCATTTT
TRBJ2-2 | once | NA | TRBV2 | CASSFSGNTGELFF | TGTGCCAGCAGTTTTAGCGGAAACACCGGGGAGCTGTTTTTT
TRBJ2-1 | NA | TRBD2 | TRBV6-4 | CASSDSPLAASYNEQFF | TGTGCCAGCAGTGACTCCCCACTAGCGGCCTCCTACAATGAGCAGTTCTTC
TRBJ1-5 | NA | TRBD1 | TRBV19 | CASNTQGPGGGQPQHF | TGTGCCAGTAATACTCAGGGACCAGGGGGCGGTCAGCCCCAGCATTTT
TRBJ2-2 | NA | NA | TRBV7-7 | CASSLAPGSGTGELFF | TGTGCTAGCAGCTTAGCGCCGGGGTCGGGCACCGGGGAGCTGTTTTTT
TRBJ2-7 | NA | TRBD2 | TRBV6-5 | CASTTSGSSYEQYF | TGTGCCAGTACGACTAGCGGGAGCTCCTACGAGCAGTACTTC
TRBJ1-2 | NA | NA | TRBV9 | CASSVVGGRPFSGYTF | TGTGCCAGCAGCGTAGTCGGGGGCCGCCCTTTTTCTGGCTACACCTTC
TRBJ1-3 | NA | NA | TRBV15 | CATSSGGSGNTIYF | TGTGCCACCAGCAGCGGGGGGTCTGGAAACACCATATATTTT
TRBJ2-7 | NA | NA | TRBV9 | CASSLTGLEYEQYF | TGTGCCAGCAGCCTCACAGGGTTGGAGTACGAGCAGTACTTC
TRBJ2-3 | NA | NA | TRBV4-1 | CASSQDLPPNGGSTDTQYF | TGCGCCAGCAGCCAAGATCTTCCCCCGAACGGGGGAAGCACAGATACGCAGTATTTT
TRBJ2-2 | few | NA | TRBV5-1 | CASSREGSGELFF | TGCGCCAGCAGCAGGGAAGGTAGCGGGGAGCTGTTTTTT
TRBJ1-1 | NA | NA | TRBV5-6 | CASSLVGDTEAFF | TGTGCCAGCAGCTTGGTGGGTGACACTGAAGCTTTCTTT
TRBJ2-1 | NA | TRBD2 | TRBV5-6 | CASSLGASGYNEQFF | TGTGCCAGCAGCTTGGGGGCTAGCGGCTACAATGAGCAGTTCTTC
TRBJ1-5 | once | TRBD1 | TRBV5-1 | CASRQGMLGNQPQHF | TGCGCCAGCAGACAGGGGATGTTGGGCAATCAGCCCCAGCATTTT
TRBJ2-1 | NA | TRBD2 | TRBV30 | CAWKSSQLAGVLGEQFF | TGTGCCTGGAAGTCGAGCCAACTAGCGGGAGTTTTAGGGGAGCAGTTCTTC
TRBJ2-7 | NA | TRBD2 | TRBV6-5 | CASSYSGGRLYEQYF | TGTGCCAGCAGTTACTCGGGAGGGAGACTCTACGAGCAGTACTTC
TRBJ1-1 | NA | TRBD1 | TRBV29-1 | CSVTGEGAFF | TGCAGCGTCACAGGGGAGGGGGCTTTCTTT
TRBJ2-6 | NA | TRBD1 | TRBV28 | CASSDRGSGANVLTF | TGTGCCAGCAGTGACAGGGGTTCCGGGGCCAACGTCCTGACTTTC
TRBJ1-3 | NA | NA | TRBV9 | CASSGHPRSSGNTIYF | TGTGCCAGCAGCGGTCATCCGCGGTCCTCTGGAAACACCATATATTTT
TRBJ2-2 | NA | NA | TRBV5-6 | CASSLVVASGELFF | TGTGCCAGCAGCTTGGTCGTTGCTTCAGGGGAGCTGTTTTTT
TRBJ2-7 | NA | NA | TRBV11-2 | CASSRGYEQYF | TGTGCCAGCAGCCGTGGCTACGAGCAGTACTTC
TRBJ2-7 | NA | NA | TRBV18 | CASSRTDYEQYF | TGTGCCAGCTCGCGGACTGACTACGAGCAGTACTTC
TRBJ2-3 | NA | TRBD2 | TRBV7-2 | CASSVTSRSTDTQYF | TGTGCCAGCAGCGTGACTAGCCGGAGCACAGATACGCAGTATTTT
TRBJ2-7 | once | TRBD1 | TRBV5-1 | CASSLVQGAHEQYF | TGCGCCAGCAGCTTGGTACAGGGGGCTCACGAGCAGTACTTC
TRBJ1-1 | NA | NA | TRBV30 | CAWSVRTPMMVEAFF | TGTGCCTGGAGTGTACGGACTCCTATGATGGTTGAAGCTTTCTTT
TRBJ2-3 | NA | NA | TRBV9 | CASSVGEARDTQYF | TGTGCCAGCAGCGTAGGAGAGGCCCGGGATACGCAGTATTTT
TRBJ2-1 | NA | NA | TRBV15 | CATSRGDPDLNEQFF | TGTGCCACCAGCAGAGGGGACCCAGATCTCAATGAGCAGTTCTTC
TRBJ2-1 | NA | NA | TRBV13 | CASSFVVAGGDEQFF | TGTGCCAGCAGCTTCGTAGTAGCTGGGGGCGATGAGCAGTTCTTC
TRBJ1-2 | NA | TRBD1 | TRBV29-1 | CSVGQGASGYTF | TGCAGCGTTGGACAGGGGGCGAGTGGCTACACCTTC
TRBJ2-2 | NA | NA | TRBV5-1 | CASTENTGELFF | TGCGCCAGTACAGAGAACACCGGGGAGCTGTTTTTT
TRBJ2-1 | NA | NA | TRBV6-5 | CASSYSGGSYNEQFF | TGTGCCAGCAGTTACTCCGGGGGCTCCTACAATGAGCAGTTCTTC
TRBJ2-1 | NA | NA | TRBV5-4 | CASSIMGPGYNEQFF | TGTGCCAGCAGCATAATGGGGCCGGGCTACAATGAGCAGTTCTTC
TRBJ2-7 | once | TRBD2 | TRBV10-3 | CATGEAGGPTYEQYF | TGTGCCACCGGAGAGGCGGGAGGGCCTACTTACGAGCAGTACTTC
TRBJ2-1 | once | TRBD2 | TRBV6-5 | CASSFLTSGRAYEQFF | TGTGCCAGCAGTTTCTTGACTAGCGGGAGGGCCTATGAGCAGTTCTTC
TRBJ2-5 | NA | TRBD2 | TRBV2 | CASRGGGETQYF | TGTGCCAGCAGGGGCGGGGGAGAGACCCAGTACTTC
TRBJ2-4 | NA | NA | TRBV25-1 | CASSDTALLKNIQYF | TGTGCCAGCAGTGATACAGCTTTACTCAAAAACATTCAGTACTTC
TRBJ2-1 | NA | TRBD2 | TRBV5-4 | CASSQTSGLYNEQFF | TGTGCCAGCAGCCAGACTAGCGGGCTCTACAATGAGCAGTTCTTC
TRBJ1-5 | NA | TRBD1 | TRBV4-1 | CASSQVWTGAGQPQHF | TGCGCCAGCAGCCAAGTATGGACAGGAGCGGGTCAGCCCCAGCATTTT
TRBJ2-7 | NA | TRBD1 | TRBV7-9 | CASSPTSGRTGTYEQYF | TGTGCCAGCAGCCCAACCTCGGGAAGGACAGGTACCTACGAGCAGTACTTC
TRBJ2-3 | NA | TRBD2 | TRBV4-2 | CASSQPAGVADTQYF | TGTGCCAGCAGCCAACCAGCGGGAGTTGCAGATACGCAGTATTTT
TRBJ2-3 | NA | NA | TRBV28 | CASSLSRYTQYF | TGTGCCAGCAGTTTGAGTCGGTATACGCAGTATTTT
TRBJ2-2 | NA | NA | TRBV18 | CASSPRGTGELFF | TGTGCCAGCTCACCCAGGGGAACCGGGGAGCTGTTTTTT
TRBJ2-2 | NA | TRBD2 | TRBV7-9 | CASSLPSGRTTGELFF | TGTGCCAGCAGCTTACCTAGCGGGAGGACAACCGGGGAGCTGTTTTTT
TRBJ2-5 | NA | NA | TRBV5-1 | CASSNQETQYF | TGCGCCAGCAGCAACCAAGAGACCCAGTACTTC
TRBJ2-2 | NA | NA | TRBV6-5 | CASRASQGFGELFF | TGTGCCAGCAGAGCGTCGCAGGGGTTCGGGGAGCTGTTTTTT
TRBJ2-7 | NA | TRBD2 | TRBV9 | CASSVGSSGTLKKYF | TGTGCCAGCAGCGTAGGCTCTAGCGGGACCCTGAAGAAATACTTC